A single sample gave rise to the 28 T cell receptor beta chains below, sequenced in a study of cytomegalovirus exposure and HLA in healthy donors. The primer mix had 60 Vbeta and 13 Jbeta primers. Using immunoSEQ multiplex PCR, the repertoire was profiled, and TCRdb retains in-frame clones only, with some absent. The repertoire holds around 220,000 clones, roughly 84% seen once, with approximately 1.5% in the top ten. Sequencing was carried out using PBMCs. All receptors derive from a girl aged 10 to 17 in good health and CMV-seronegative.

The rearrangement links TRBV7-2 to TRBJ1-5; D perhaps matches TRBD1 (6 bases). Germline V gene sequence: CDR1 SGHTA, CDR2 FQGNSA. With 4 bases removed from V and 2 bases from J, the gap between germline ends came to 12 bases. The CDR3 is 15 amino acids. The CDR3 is CASSWGQGRNQPQHF. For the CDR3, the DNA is TGTGCCAGCAGCTGGGGGCAGGGACGCAATCAGCCCCAGCATTTT.

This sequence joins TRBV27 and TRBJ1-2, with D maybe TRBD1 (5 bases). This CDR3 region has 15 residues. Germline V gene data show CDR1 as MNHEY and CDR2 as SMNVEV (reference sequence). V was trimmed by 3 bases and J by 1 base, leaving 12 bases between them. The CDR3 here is CASSFRGRYNYGYTF. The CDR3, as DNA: TGTGCCAGCAGTTTCCGGGGGAGGTATAACTATGGCTACACCTTC.

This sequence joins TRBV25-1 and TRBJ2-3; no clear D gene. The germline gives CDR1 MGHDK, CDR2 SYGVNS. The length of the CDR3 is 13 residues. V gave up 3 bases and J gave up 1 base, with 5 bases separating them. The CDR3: CASSDEGTDTQYF. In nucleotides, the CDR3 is TGTGCCAGCAGTGATGAGGGCACAGATACGCAGTATTTT.

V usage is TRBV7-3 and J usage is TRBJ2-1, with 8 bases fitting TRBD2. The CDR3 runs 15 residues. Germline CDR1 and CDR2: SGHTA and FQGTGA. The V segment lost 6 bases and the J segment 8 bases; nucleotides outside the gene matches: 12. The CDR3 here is CASSETGTSFDEQFF. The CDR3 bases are TGTGCCAGCAGTGAGACCGGGACTAGTTTTGATGAGCAGTTCTTC.

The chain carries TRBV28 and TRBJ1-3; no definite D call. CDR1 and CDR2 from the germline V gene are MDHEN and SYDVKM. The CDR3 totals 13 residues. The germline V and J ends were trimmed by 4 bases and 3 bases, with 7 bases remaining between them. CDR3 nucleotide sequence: TGTGCCAGCAGTTACAGTATTGGAAACACCATATATTTT. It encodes CASSYSIGNTIYF.

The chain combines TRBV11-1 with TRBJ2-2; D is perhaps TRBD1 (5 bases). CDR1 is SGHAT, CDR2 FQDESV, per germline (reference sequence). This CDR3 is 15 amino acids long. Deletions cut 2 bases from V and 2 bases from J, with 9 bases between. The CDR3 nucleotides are TGTGCCAGCAGCTTACAGGGAACTAACACCGGGGAGCTGTTTTTT. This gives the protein CASSLQGTNTGELFF.

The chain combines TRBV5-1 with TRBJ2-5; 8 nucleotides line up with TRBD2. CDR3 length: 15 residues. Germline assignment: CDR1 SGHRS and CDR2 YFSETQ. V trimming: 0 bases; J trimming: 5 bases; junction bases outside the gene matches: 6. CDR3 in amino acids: CASSLENSSGETQYF. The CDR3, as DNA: TGCGCCAGCAGCTTGGAAAACTCTAGCGGGGAGACCCAGTACTTC. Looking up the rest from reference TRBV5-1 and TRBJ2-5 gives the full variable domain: KAGVTQTPRYLIKTRGQQVTLSCSPISGHRSVSWYQQTPGQGLQFLFEYFSETQRNKGNFPGRFSGRQFSNSRSEMNVSTLELGDSALYLCASSLENSSGETQYFGPGTRLLVL.

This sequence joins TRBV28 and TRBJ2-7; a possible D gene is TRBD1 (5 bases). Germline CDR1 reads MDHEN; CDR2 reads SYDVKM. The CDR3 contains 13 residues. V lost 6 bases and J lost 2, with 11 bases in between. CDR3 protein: CASSTTATYEQYF. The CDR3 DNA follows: TGTGCCAGCAGCACGACAGCCACCTACGAGCAGTACTTC.

The DNA of the CDR3 is TGCAGCGCTGCCGGGACAGTAAACTATGGCTACACCTTC. As protein: CSAAGTVNYGYTF. V usage is TRBV29-1 and J usage is TRBJ1-2; 7 positions match TRBD1. The CDR3 covers 13 residues. The germline gives CDR1 SQVTM, CDR2 ANQGSEA. J lost 2 bases, V lost 7 bases, and 7 bases had no gene match.

CDR3 nucleotides: TGTGCCAGCAGCCTAGAGGGACTAGCGGGGGGACACGGGAGGGCACAAGAGACCCAGTACTTC. This codes for CASSLEGLAGGHGRAQETQYF. This chain links TRBV4-2 with TRBJ2-5; 15 bases agree with TRBD2. Germline V gene data show CDR1 as LGHNA and CDR2 as YNFKEQ. This CDR3 region has 21 residues. V gave up 4 bases and J gave up 2 bases; unmatched junction bases: 17.

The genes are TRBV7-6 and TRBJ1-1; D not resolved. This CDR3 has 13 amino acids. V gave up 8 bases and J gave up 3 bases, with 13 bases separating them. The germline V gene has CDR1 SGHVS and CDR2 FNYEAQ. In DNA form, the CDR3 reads TGTGCCAGCCACGCTTATAGTGACACTGAAGCTTTCTTT. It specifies CASHAYSDTEAFF.

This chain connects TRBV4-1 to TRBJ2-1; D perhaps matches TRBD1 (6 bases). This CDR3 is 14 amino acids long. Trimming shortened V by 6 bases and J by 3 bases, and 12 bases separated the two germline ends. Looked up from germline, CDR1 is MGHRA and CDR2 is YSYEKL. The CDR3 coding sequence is TGCGCCAGCAGGCCGACAGGAGTCTACAATGAGCAGTTCTTC. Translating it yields CASRPTGVYNEQFF.

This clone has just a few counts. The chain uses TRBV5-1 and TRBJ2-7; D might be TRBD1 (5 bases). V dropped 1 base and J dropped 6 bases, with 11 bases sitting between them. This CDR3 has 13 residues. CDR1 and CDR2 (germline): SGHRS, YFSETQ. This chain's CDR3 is CASSLQGSAEQYF. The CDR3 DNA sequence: TGCGCCAGCAGCTTGCAGGGATCGGCCGAGCAGTACTTC.

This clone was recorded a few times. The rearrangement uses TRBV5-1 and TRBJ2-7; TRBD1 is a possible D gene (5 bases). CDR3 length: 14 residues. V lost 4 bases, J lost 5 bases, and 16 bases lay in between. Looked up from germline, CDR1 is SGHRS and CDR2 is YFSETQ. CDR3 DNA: TGCGCCAGCAGCATAGGCAGGGTGACCCACGAGCAGTACTTC. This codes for CASSIGRVTHEQYF.

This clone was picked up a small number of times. CDR3 bases: TGTGCCAGCAGTTACCGCGAAGGGGGCATCGACGAGCAGTACTTC. As protein: CASSYREGGIDEQYF. V gene TRBV28 combines with J gene TRBJ2-7; TRBD1 agrees at 7 bases. The junction had 11 bases not matched to a gene; V was cut back by 4 bases and J by 5 bases. The CDR3 consists of 15 residues. CDR1 and CDR2 (germline): MDHEN, SYDVKM.

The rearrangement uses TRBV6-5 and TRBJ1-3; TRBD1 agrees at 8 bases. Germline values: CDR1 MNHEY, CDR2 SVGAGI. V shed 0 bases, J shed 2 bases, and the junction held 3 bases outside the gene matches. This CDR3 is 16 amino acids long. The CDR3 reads CASSYSTGETGNTIYF. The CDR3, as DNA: TGTGCCAGCAGTTACTCGACAGGGGAGACTGGAAACACCATATATTTT.

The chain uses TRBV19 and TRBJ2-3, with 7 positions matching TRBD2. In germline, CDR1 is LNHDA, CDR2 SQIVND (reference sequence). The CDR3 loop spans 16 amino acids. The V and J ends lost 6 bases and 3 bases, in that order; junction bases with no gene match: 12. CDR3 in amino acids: CASSRSLAVGTDTQYF. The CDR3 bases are TGTGCCAGTAGCCGCTCGCTAGCGGTTGGGACAGATACGCAGTATTTT.

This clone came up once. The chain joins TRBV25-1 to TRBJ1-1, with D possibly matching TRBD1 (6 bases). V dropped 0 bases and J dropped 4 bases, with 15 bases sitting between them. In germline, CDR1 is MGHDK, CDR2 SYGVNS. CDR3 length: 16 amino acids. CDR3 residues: CASSEYVTGSITEAFF. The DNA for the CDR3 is TGTGCCAGCAGTGAATATGTTACAGGGTCGATCACTGAAGCTTTCTTT. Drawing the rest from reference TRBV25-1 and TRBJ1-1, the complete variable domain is EADIYQTPRYLVIGTGKKITLECSQTMGHDKMYWYQQDPGMELHLIHYSYGVNSTEKGDLSSESTVSRIRTEHFPLTLESARPSHTSQYLCASSEYVTGSITEAFFGQGTRLTVV.

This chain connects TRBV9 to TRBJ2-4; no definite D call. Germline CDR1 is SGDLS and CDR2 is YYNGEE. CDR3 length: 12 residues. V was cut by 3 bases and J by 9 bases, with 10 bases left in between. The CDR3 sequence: CASSAETSIQYF. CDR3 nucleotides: TGTGCCAGCAGCGCAGAAACAAGCATTCAGTACTTC.

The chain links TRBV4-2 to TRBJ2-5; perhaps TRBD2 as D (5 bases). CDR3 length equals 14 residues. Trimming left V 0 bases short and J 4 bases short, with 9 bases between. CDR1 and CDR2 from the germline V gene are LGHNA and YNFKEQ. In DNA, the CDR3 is TGTGCCAGCAGCCAAGATGTGGCGGGAGAGACCCAGTACTTC. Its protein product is CASSQDVAGETQYF.

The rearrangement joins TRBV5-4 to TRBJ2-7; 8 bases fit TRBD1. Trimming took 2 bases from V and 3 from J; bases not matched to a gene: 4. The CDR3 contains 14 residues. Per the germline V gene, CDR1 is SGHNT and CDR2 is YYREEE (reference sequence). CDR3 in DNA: TGTGCCAGCAGCTTTGGACAGGGTGACTACGAGCAGTACTTC. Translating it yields CASSFGQGDYEQYF.

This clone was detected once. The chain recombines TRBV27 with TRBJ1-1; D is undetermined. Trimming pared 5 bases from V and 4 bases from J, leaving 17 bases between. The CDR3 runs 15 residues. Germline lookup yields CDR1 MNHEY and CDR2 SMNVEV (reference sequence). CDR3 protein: CASSPPGVYGTEAFF. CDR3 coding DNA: TGTGCCAGCAGTCCACCGGGAGTATATGGCACTGAAGCTTTCTTT.

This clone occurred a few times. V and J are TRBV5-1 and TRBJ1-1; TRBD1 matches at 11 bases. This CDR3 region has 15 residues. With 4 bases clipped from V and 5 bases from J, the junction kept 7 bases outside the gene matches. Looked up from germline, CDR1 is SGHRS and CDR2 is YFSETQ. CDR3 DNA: TGCGCCAGCAGCCACGGACAGGGGGCTGGGACTGAAGCTTTCTTT. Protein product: CASSHGQGAGTEAFF.

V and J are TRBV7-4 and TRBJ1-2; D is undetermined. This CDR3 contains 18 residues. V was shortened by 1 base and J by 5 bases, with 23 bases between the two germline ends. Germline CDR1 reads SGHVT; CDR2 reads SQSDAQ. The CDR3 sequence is CASSLVRLSWNLSYGYTF. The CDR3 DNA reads TGTGCCAGCAGCTTAGTCCGACTTTCATGGAACCTATCGTATGGCTACACCTTC.

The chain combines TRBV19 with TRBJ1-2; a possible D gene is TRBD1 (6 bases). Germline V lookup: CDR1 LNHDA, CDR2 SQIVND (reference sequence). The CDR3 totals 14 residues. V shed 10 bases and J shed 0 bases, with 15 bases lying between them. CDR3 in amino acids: CATSQGSSNYGYTF. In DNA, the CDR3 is TGTGCCACCAGCCAGGGGTCCTCTAACTATGGCTACACCTTC.

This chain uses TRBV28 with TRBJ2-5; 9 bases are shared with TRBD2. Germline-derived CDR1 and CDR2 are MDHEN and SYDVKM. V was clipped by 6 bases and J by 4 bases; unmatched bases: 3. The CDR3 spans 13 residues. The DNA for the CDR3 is TGTGCCAGCAGCCATAGCGGGGGAGAGACCCAGTACTTC. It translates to CASSHSGGETQYF.

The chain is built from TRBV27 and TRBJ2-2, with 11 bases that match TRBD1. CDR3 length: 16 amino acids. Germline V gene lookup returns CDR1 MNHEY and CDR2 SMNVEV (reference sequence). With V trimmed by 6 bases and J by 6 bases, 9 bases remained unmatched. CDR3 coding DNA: TGTGCCAGCAGCTTTATGCCGGGACAGGGGGCCGGGGAGCTGTTTTTT. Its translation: CASSFMPGQGAGELFF.

The CDR3 loop is CASSLPGQGARGNQPQHF. The DNA for the CDR3 is TGTGCCAGCAGTTTACCGGGACAGGGGGCGAGGGGCAATCAGCCCCAGCATTTT. The chain combines TRBV28 with TRBJ1-5; 12 bases line up with TRBD1. J was trimmed by 2 bases and V by 2 bases; bases with no gene match: 7. This CDR3 spans 18 amino acids. Germline lookup yields CDR1 MDHEN and CDR2 SYDVKM.